What follows are 26 T cell receptor beta chains derived from one specimen sequenced in a study of blood T cell repertoires in COVID-19. TCRdb keeps only in-frame clones here, not all; method: immunoSEQ multiplex PCR. The sample yields 300,000 or so clones, approximately 89% seen once. The sequenced sample consisted of peripheral blood. All receptors derive from a woman in her 30s who had recovered from COVID-19.

The chain joins TRBV5-1 to TRBJ2-3, with 10 bases aligning to TRBD2. The CDR3 contains 18 residues. Germline V gene sequence: CDR1 SGHRS, CDR2 YFSETQ. Trimming removed 0 bases from V and 5 bases from J; junction bases left unmatched: 12. The CDR3 nucleotides are TGCGCCAGCAGCTTGGAGGAGATGTCAGCGGGGGGGATAGATACGCAGTATTTT. Amino acid sequence: CASSLEEMSAGGIDTQYF.

V gene TRBV6-5 combines with J gene TRBJ2-7, with 7 nucleotides matching TRBD1. The V gene end was trimmed by 6 bases and the J gene end by 6 bases; junction bases not matched to a gene: 8. The CDR3 length is 13 residues. The V gene's germline CDR1 is MNHEY and CDR2 SVGAGI. The chain's CDR3 is CASSKDRPAEQYF. In DNA, the CDR3 is TGTGCCAGCAGCAAGGACAGGCCCGCCGAGCAGTACTTC.

The genes are TRBV19 and TRBJ1-2, with a possible D match to TRBD1 (5 bases). CDR1 is LNHDA and CDR2 is SQIVND in the germline V gene (reference sequence). The CDR3 covers 12 residues. The V gene lost 3 bases and the J gene lost 8 bases, with 10 bases spanning the gap. Here the CDR3 reads CASSMSGGGYTF. The CDR3 DNA sequence: TGTGCCAGTAGTATGAGCGGGGGAGGCTACACCTTC.

The chain is built from TRBV9 and TRBJ1-1; D uncertain. This CDR3 contains 13 residues. Trimming cost V 2 bases and J 7 bases, with 12 bases left between them. Germline values: CDR1 SGDLS, CDR2 YYNGEE. CDR3 loop: CASSVWEVDEAFF. For the CDR3, the DNA is TGTGCCAGCAGCGTTTGGGAGGTGGATGAAGCTTTCTTT.

This clone turned up a few times. The chain is built from TRBV6-5 and TRBJ1-5; 7 bases are shared with TRBD1. The CDR3 contains 15 residues. Trimming cost V 6 bases and J 2 bases; bases outside gene matches: 7. CDR1 is MNHEY, CDR2 SVGAGI, per germline. CDR3 loop: CASRTGVGGNQPQHF. As DNA, the CDR3 is TGTGCCAGCAGAACAGGGGTAGGCGGCAATCAGCCCCAGCATTTT.

This rearrangement joins TRBV6-6 to TRBJ1-5; D is unclear. CDR3 length: 12 amino acids. Germline CDR1 and CDR2: MNHNY and SVGAGI (reference sequence). V gave up 5 bases and J gave up 11 bases, with 13 bases separating them. As DNA, the CDR3 is TGTGCCAGCAGTCACGACACCCGCGCCCAGCATTTT. This gives the protein CASSHDTRAQHF.

This clone was observed once. The chain recombines TRBV18 with TRBJ1-6, with a possible D match to TRBD1 (6 bases). The CDR3 extends over 13 amino acids. Trimming took off 6 bases at V and 13 bases at J, with 16 bases between the two ends. Looked up from germline, CDR1 is KGHSH and CDR2 is LQKENI. This CDR3 reads CASSPDSLGPLHF. As DNA, the CDR3 is TGTGCCAGCTCCCCGGACAGCCTGGGGCCCCTCCACTTT.

The rearrangement links TRBV7-9 to TRBJ2-1; D may be TRBD2 (7 bases). CDR1 is SEHNR and CDR2 is FQNEAQ in the germline V gene (reference sequence). The CDR3 contains 16 residues. Trimming left V 5 bases short and J 6 bases short, with 20 bases between. This chain's CDR3 is CASSRGGTNAVNEQFF. In nucleotides, the CDR3 is TGTGCCAGCAGCCGAGGGGGGACTAACGCAGTCAATGAGCAGTTCTTC.

The chain uses TRBV6-4 and TRBJ2-3; 9 positions agree with TRBD1. The CDR3 loop spans 14 amino acids. J was trimmed by 4 bases and V by 5 bases; bases with no gene match: 4. Germline V gives CDR1 MRHNA, CDR2 SNTAGT. In DNA, the CDR3 is TGTGCCAGCAGTCGGAGACAGGGGGCAGATACGCAGTATTTT. Its protein is CASSRRQGADTQYF.

The V call is TRBV28, the J call TRBJ1-5; D is ambiguous. The V end lost 4 bases, the J end lost 0 bases, and 7 bases lay between the germline ends. This CDR3 spans 14 amino acids. From germline, CDR1 is MDHEN and CDR2 SYDVKM. CDR3 sequence reads: CASSWYYSNQPQHF. DNA of the CDR3: TGTGCCAGCAGTTGGTACTATAGCAATCAGCCCCAGCATTTT.

The genes are TRBV28 and TRBJ2-5; D is uncertain. CDR3 length: 15 residues. Looked up from germline, CDR1 is MDHEN and CDR2 is SYDVKM. The ends were cut back, 5 bases at V and 1 base at J, with 14 bases in the middle. The CDR3 sequence is CASSPEKAVQETQYF. Written as DNA, the CDR3 is TGTGCCAGCAGTCCGGAGAAGGCGGTCCAAGAGACCCAGTACTTC.

This clone has a single count. The chain joins TRBV5-1 to TRBJ2-7; D might be TRBD1 (6 bases). The CDR3 extends over 13 amino acids. V dropped 4 bases and J dropped 5 bases, with 13 bases sitting between them. Looked up from germline, CDR1 is SGHRS and CDR2 is YFSETQ. CDR3 in amino acids: CASSDGQLNEQYF. CDR3 bases: TGCGCCAGCAGCGACGGACAGCTGAACGAGCAGTACTTC.

The chain combines TRBV19 with TRBJ1-5; unclear D gene. CDR1 is LNHDA and CDR2 is SQIVND in the germline V gene (reference sequence). The V and J ends lost 8 bases and 4 bases respectively, with 9 bases between them. CDR3 size: 12 residues. The CDR3 sequence: CASEDSNQPQHF. The CDR3 DNA reads as TGTGCCAGTGAGGATTCTAATCAGCCCCAGCATTTT.

This clone appeared once. This chain joins TRBV5-1 and TRBJ1-4; D perhaps matches TRBD1 (5 bases). The CDR3 has 14 residues. V lost 0 bases and J 3 bases, leaving 6 bases between the germline ends. Per germline, CDR1 SGHRS and CDR2 YFSETQ. The CDR3 sequence: CASSLEGSNEKLFF. CDR3 bases: TGCGCCAGCAGCTTGGAGGGGTCTAATGAAAAACTGTTTTTT. Full variable domain (remainder filled in from reference TRBV5-1 and TRBJ1-4): KAGVTQTPRYLIKTRGQQVTLSCSPISGHRSVSWYQQTPGQGLQFLFEYFSETQRNKGNFPGRFSGRQFSNSRSEMNVSTLELGDSALYLCASSLEGSNEKLFFGSGTQLSVL.

For the CDR3, the DNA is TGCGCCAGCAGCCAAGATACGGGGGAGGGCGGCCTTATGAACACTGAAGCTTTCTTT. Translation: CASSQDTGEGGLMNTEAFF. The gene calls are TRBV4-3 and TRBJ1-1; a weak D match, TRBD1 (5 bases). Trimming removed 0 bases from V and 0 bases from J, with 20 bases in between. This CDR3 comprises 19 residues. The germline CDR1 and CDR2 sequences are LGHNA and YSLEER.

This clone was recorded only once. The gene calls are TRBV5-6 and TRBJ1-6, with D uncertain. CDR3 length: 12 amino acids. V was clipped by 2 bases and J by 10 bases, with 7 bases between them. Looked up from germline, CDR1 is SGHDT and CDR2 is YYEEEE. The CDR3, as DNA: TGTGCCAGCAGCTTTTCCCTGTCACCCCTCCACTTT. Its translation is CASSFSLSPLHF.

The gene calls are TRBV4-3 and TRBJ1-1; TRBD1 matches at 9 bases. Germline V gene lookup returns CDR1 LGHNA and CDR2 YSLEER. The V and J ends lost 4 bases and 1 base, in that order; junction bases with no gene match: 4. The CDR3 runs 15 residues. CDR3 region: CASSPRQGGNTEAFF. The DNA of the CDR3 is TGCGCCAGCAGCCCGAGACAGGGGGGGAACACTGAAGCTTTCTTT.

The chain links TRBV19 to TRBJ2-2, with D possibly matching TRBD2 (5 bases). Germline values: CDR1 LNHDA, CDR2 SQIVND (reference sequence). Trimming took off 1 base at V and 5 bases at J, with 14 bases between the two ends. CDR3 length equals 16 residues. The CDR3 protein is CASSIAGGLGTGELFF. The CDR3 DNA reads as TGTGCCAGTAGTATAGCCGGAGGACTCGGAACCGGGGAGCTGTTTTTT.

The chain carries TRBV6-1 and TRBJ2-5; TRBD1 might be the D (6 bases). V dropped 3 bases and J dropped 5 bases, with 16 bases sitting between them. The CDR3 runs to 15 residues. Germline assignment: CDR1 MNHNS and CDR2 SASEGT. CDR3 nucleotides: TGTGCCAGCAGTGAGGCTTATTGGGGGCGTGAGACCCAGTACTTC. It translates to CASSEAYWGRETQYF.

The genes are TRBV7-9 and TRBJ2-5, with 14 bases aligning to TRBD2. The ends lost 1 base at V and 1 base at J; junction bases unmatched: 5. The CDR3 length is 18 residues. Germline CDR1 SEHNR, CDR2 FQNEAQ (reference sequence). CDR3 bases: TGTGCCAGCAGCTTAGAGGGACTAGCGGGGGAGATCCAAGAGACCCAGTACTTC. Translated, it gives CASSLEGLAGEIQETQYF.

J is TRBJ1-2 and V is TRBV28; 7 bases map to TRBD1. From germline, CDR1 is MDHEN and CDR2 SYDVKM. The V gene end was trimmed by 8 bases and the J gene end by 8 bases; junction bases not matched to a gene: 11. The CDR3 is 13 amino acids. CDR3 in DNA: TGTGCCAGCGAACGGGACAGTCGAAGGGGCTACACCTTC. It translates to CASERDSRRGYTF.

This chain links TRBV28 with TRBJ1-2; D call uncertain. V gave up 4 bases and J gave up 4 bases, with 13 bases separating them. In germline, CDR1 is MDHEN, CDR2 SYDVKM. The length of the CDR3 is 14 residues. CDR3 amino acids: CASSSGSNLYGYTF. The CDR3 region has the DNA TGTGCCAGCAGTTCGGGGAGTAACCTCTATGGCTACACCTTC.

V and J are TRBV14 and TRBJ2-7; D unresolved. This CDR3 has 14 amino acids. With 0 bases removed from V and 0 bases from J, the gap between germline ends came to 6 bases. The germline V gene encodes CDR1 SGHDN and CDR2 FVKESK. CDR3: CASSQDALSYEQYF. DNA for the CDR3: TGTGCCAGCAGCCAAGATGCACTCTCCTACGAGCAGTACTTC. The entire variable domain, with the rest obtained from reference TRBV14 and TRBJ2-7, is as follows: EAGVTQFPSHSVIEKGQTVTLRCDPISGHDNLYWYRRVMGKEIKFLLHFVKESKQDESGMPNNRFLAERTGGTYSTLKVQPAELEDSGVYFCASSQDALSYEQYFGPGTRLTVT.

This chain uses TRBV6-5 with TRBJ1-5; 9 nucleotides align to TRBD1. Germline V gives CDR1 MNHEY, CDR2 SVGAGI. This CDR3 region has 15 residues. Trimming cost V 5 bases and J 3 bases; bases outside gene matches: 5. In nucleotides, the CDR3 is TGTGCCAGCAGTATGACAGGGGGATTCAATCAGCCCCAGCATTTT. Amino acids: CASSMTGGFNQPQHF.

V gene TRBV30 combines with J gene TRBJ1-6; the D is unclear. Trimming stripped 5 bases from V and 4 bases from J, with 6 bases between. Germline values: CDR1 GTSNPN, CDR2 SVGIG (reference sequence). The CDR3 extends over 12 amino acids. CDR3 protein: CAWSAYNSPLHF. For the CDR3, the DNA is TGTGCCTGGTCCGCGTATAATTCACCCCTCCACTTT.

This chain joins TRBV5-6 and TRBJ1-2, with TRBD1 as a possible D gene (6 bases). Looked up from germline, CDR1 is SGHDT and CDR2 is YYEEEE. The CDR3 loop spans 14 amino acids. Trimming shortened V by 2 bases and J by 3 bases, and 11 bases separated the two germline ends. The CDR3 loop reads CASSFRAGDYGYTF. The DNA for the CDR3 is TGTGCCAGCAGCTTCCGGGCAGGGGACTATGGCTACACCTTC.